A selection of T cell receptor beta chains follows, all from one sample in a study of blood T cells in healthy people across ages. TCRdb recomputed calls from the 5' RACE reads with MiXCR, one row per CDR3 protein. Of 350,000 to 450,000 distinct CDR3 sequences listed, about half are singletons. The sequencing sample was made of blood. Receptor source: a man in his sixties in good health. The CDR3 runs from the conserved cysteine through the conserved F or W. A D gene is named only where the DNA matches it firmly. Clone size, where shown, is once, few, many, or a class for clones that have expanded.

>few|-|TRBJ1-2|TRBV7-2
CASSLEVGGYTF
TGTGCCAGCAGCTTAGAAGTAGGTGGCTACACCTTC
>-|TRBD1|TRBJ2-3|TRBV11-3
CASSLEGGSTDTQYF
TGTGCCAGCAGCTTAGAAGGGGGCTCCACAGATACGCAGTATTTT
>few|-|TRBJ2-6|TRBV7-3
CASSSVGPALSGANVLTF
TGTGCCAGCAGCTCCGTCGGACCGGCGCTCTCTGGGGCCAACGTCCTGACTTTC
>-|-|TRBJ1-1|TRBV12-3/TRBV12-4
CASSLALGWGSTEAFF
TGTGCCAGCAGTTTAGCGCTTGGTTGGGGTTCCACTGAAGCTTTCTTT
>-|-|TRBJ2-7|TRBV12-3/TRBV12-4
CASSLHGPTPEQYF
TGTGCCAGCAGCTTACATGGTCCCACCCCCGAGCAGTACTTC
>-|-|TRBJ2-5|TRBV11-2
CASSPSLAGETQYF
TGTGCCAGCAGCCCCAGCCTAGCCGGGGAGACCCAGTACTTC
>-|TRBD1|TRBJ2-5|TRBV9
CASSVGEGAPGETQYF
TGTGCCAGCAGCGTAGGAGAGGGGGCCCCCGGAGAGACCCAGTACTTC
>-|-|TRBJ2-2|TRBV10-3
CAISDGRDPNTGELFF
TGTGCCATCAGTGACGGAAGGGACCCGAACACCGGGGAGCTGTTTTTT
>-|-|TRBJ2-3|TRBV7-2
CASSSFGFTQYF
TGTGCCAGCAGCTCTTTCGGGTTCACGCAGTATTTT
>-|-|TRBJ2-3|TRBV7-2
CASSPSLIDTQYF
TGTGCCAGCAGCCCGTCCCTTATAGATACGCAGTATTTT
>-|-|TRBJ2-7|TRBV5-6
CASSRIMSSYNEQYF
TGTGCCAGCAGCAGGATTATGAGCTCCTACAATGAGCAGTACTTC
>-|-|TRBJ2-3|TRBV2
CASRDTSSTDTQYF
TGTGCCAGCAGGGACACTTCCAGCACAGATACGCAGTATTTT
>few|-|TRBJ2-3|TRBV4-3
CASSQDIPAAKPDTQYF
TGCGCCAGCAGCCAAGATATCCCAGCGGCAAAACCAGATACGCAGTATTTT
>-|TRBD2|TRBJ2-1|TRBV5-4
CASSQTSGRTKEQFF
TGTGCCAGCAGCCAGACTAGCGGGAGAACTAAAGAGCAGTTCTTC
>-|-|TRBJ2-3|TRBV2
CASSADRRNADTQYF
TGTGCCAGCAGCGCTGACAGGAGGAACGCAGATACGCAGTATTTT
>-|-|TRBJ2-1|TRBV20-1
CSARDYERYF
TGCAGTGCTAGAGACTACGAGCGGTACTTC
>-|TRBD1|TRBJ2-2|TRBV2
CASRASGTGDTGELFF
TGTGCCAGCCGGGCCTCCGGGACAGGGGACACCGGGGAGCTGTTTTTT
>few|-|TRBJ2-5|TRBV5-1
CASSLVGKETQYF
TGCGCCAGCAGCTTGGTGGGGAAAGAGACCCAGTACTTC
>-|-|TRBJ2-1|TRBV27
CASSLSAGEQFF
TGTGCCAGCAGTTTATCGGCGGGGGAGCAGTTCTTC
>-|-|TRBJ2-5|TRBV20-1
CSARFPETQYF
TGCAGTGCTAGATTTCCAGAGACCCAGTACTTC
>-|TRBD1|TRBJ1-4|TRBV9
CASSGTGNNEKLFF
TGTGCCAGCAGCGGGACAGGGAATAATGAAAAACTGTTTTTT
>-|-|TRBJ2-7|TRBV4-2
CASSQDQGPSSKSSYEQYF
TGTGCCAGCAGCCAAGATCAGGGGCCGTCTAGCAAGAGCTCCTACGAGCAGTACTTC
>-|-|TRBJ2-3|TRBV5-8
CASSLGGAATDTQYF
TGTGCCAGCAGCTTGGGGGGGGCCGCAACAGATACGCAGTATTTT
>-|TRBD2|TRBJ2-1|TRBV27
CASSAGLAGLNEQFF
TGTGCCAGCAGTGCGGGACTAGCGGGCCTAAATGAGCAGTTCTTC
>-|-|TRBJ2-7|TRBV5-1
CASSRGTVDSYEQYF
TGCGCCAGCAGCCGGGGGACAGTAGACTCCTACGAGCAGTACTTC
>-|-|TRBJ1-5|TRBV6-5
CASNDGGGRPQHF
TGTGCCAGCAACGACGGTGGAGGCAGGCCCCAGCATTTT
>-|-|TRBJ2-1|TRBV19
CASSIVAVLLRNEQFF
TGTGCCAGTAGTATAGTGGCGGTCCTCTTGAGGAATGAGCAGTTCTTC
>few|-|TRBJ2-7|TRBV15
CATSRVSEPPYEQYF
TGTGCCACCAGCAGAGTTTCCGAACCCCCCTACGAGCAGTACTTC
>few|TRBD2|TRBJ2-5|TRBV7-2
CASSLVGSGEETQYF
TGTGCCAGCAGCTTAGTAGGTAGCGGGGAAGAGACCCAGTACTTC
>-|-|TRBJ2-7|TRBV5-1
CASSFVRGPYEQYF
TGCGCCAGCAGCTTCGTACGGGGTCCCTACGAGCAGTACTTC
>-|TRBD1|TRBJ2-7|TRBV20-1
CSADHRGSSYEQYF
TGCAGTGCAGACCACAGGGGCAGCTCCTACGAGCAGTACTTC
>few|-|TRBJ2-5|TRBV2
CASTGSWQETQYF
TGTGCCAGCACGGGCTCGTGGCAAGAGACCCAGTACTTC
>many|-|TRBJ1-2|TRBV12-3/TRBV12-4
CASSIRMGGYTF
TGTGCCAGCAGCATACGTATGGGCGGCTACACCTTC
>-|-|TRBJ2-3|TRBV12-3/TRBV12-4
CASRIGSQGTDTQYF
TGTGCCAGCAGAATCGGGAGTCAGGGCACAGATACGCAGTATTTT
>-|TRBD2|TRBJ2-3|TRBV6-5
CASNYWLAGGKTDTQYF
TGTGCCAGCAACTACTGGCTAGCGGGGGGGAAGACAGATACGCAGTATTTT
>-|-|TRBJ2-1|TRBV5-5
CASRTGTSMNEQFF
TGTGCCAGCAGAACCGGGACTTCCATGAATGAGCAGTTCTTC
>-|TRBD2|TRBJ2-7|TRBV27
CASRPGTSGAYEQYF
TGTGCCAGCAGACCCGGGACTAGCGGGGCCTACGAGCAGTACTTC
>-|-|TRBJ2-7|TRBV6-1
CASSWRVRAAYSYEQYF
TGTGCCAGCAGCTGGAGAGTTCGGGCAGCTTACTCCTACGAGCAGTACTTC
>few|TRBD1|TRBJ2-7|TRBV4-1
CASSQVRTGTYEQYF
TGCGCCAGCAGCCAAGTAAGGACAGGGACCTACGAGCAGTACTTC
>-|-|TRBJ1-1|TRBV7-9
CASSLAAGVVNTEAFF
TGTGCCAGCAGCTTAGCGGCAGGTGTAGTGAACACTGAAGCTTTCTTT
>many|TRBD2|TRBJ2-7|TRBV5-1
CASSLAFSGRGYEQYF
TGCGCCAGCAGCTTGGCCTTTAGCGGGAGAGGGTACGAGCAGTACTTC
>-|-|TRBJ2-7|TRBV12-3/TRBV12-4
CASSLLSGSAYEQYF
TGTGCCAGCAGTTTACTGTCAGGGAGTGCCTACGAGCAGTACTTC
>-|TRBD2|TRBJ2-5|TRBV20-1
CSAPTSGSFYEQYF
TGCAGTGCTCCAACTAGCGGGAGTTTCTATGAGCAGTACTTC
>-|-|TRBJ2-7|TRBV12-3/TRBV12-4
CASMGGPGYEQYF
TGTGCCAGCATGGGTGGACCGGGCTACGAGCAGTACTTC
>few|-|TRBJ2-7|TRBV6-6
CASTTGYEQYF
TGTGCCAGCACAACGGGGTACGAGCAGTACTTC
>-|-|TRBJ1-2|TRBV3-1
CASSQDKGQGIGYTF
TGTGCCAGCAGCCAAGATAAGGGTCAGGGGATCGGCTACACCTTC
>few|TRBD1|TRBJ1-2|TRBV2
CASSDWGTGNYGYTF
TGTGCCAGCAGTGATTGGGGGACAGGGAACTATGGCTACACCTTC
>-|-|TRBJ2-5|TRBV18
CASSPPPGRETQYF
TGTGCCAGCTCACCGCCGCCGGGACGGGAGACCCAGTACTTC
>few|-|TRBJ1-1|TRBV27
CASSFSVGKEAFF
TGTGCCAGCAGTTTCTCTGTCGGCAAGGAAGCTTTCTTT
>many|-|TRBJ2-6|TRBV29-1
CSVDRQDPRSGANVLTF
TGCAGCGTTGATCGGCAGGACCCAAGATCTGGGGCCAACGTCCTGACTTTC
>few|TRBD1|TRBJ1-2|TRBV20-1
CSAETGGIGYGYTF
TGCAGTGCTGAAACAGGGGGGATAGGCTATGGCTACACCTTC
>-|-|TRBJ1-1|TRBV3-1
CASSQDLPLGSEAFF
TGTGCCAGCAGCCAAGATCTCCCCTTGGGATCTGAAGCTTTCTTT
>once|-|TRBJ2-7|TRBV3-1
CASSQTLDKFGEQYF
TGTGCCAGCAGCCAAACATTGGACAAATTTGGCGAGCAGTACTTC